In its sample, the clone carrying this T cell receptor beta chain was seen many times. The antigen remains undetermined. These data come from a study of T-cell reconstitution after alpha-beta-depleted transplantation in children. CDR1 and CDR2 (germline): MGHRA, YSYEKL. CDR3 length equals 15 residues. V was cut by 4 bases and J by 3 bases, with 15 bases left in between. TCRbeta library construction was performed incorporating unique molecular identifiers. TCRdb independently ran MiXCR on the PCR reads; one entry per CDR3 protein. The table records 670,000 or so distinct CDR3 sequences, approximately 14% of them present only once. Whole-study results and caveats: By one year post-transplant, T-cell counts and diversity largely arose from T cells that were newly produced. Surviving recipient cells, namely T cells and thymic progenitors, were the source of high day-60 TCRbeta diversity in some patients. Expanded clones from the graft, numbering several hundred, reportedly supplied alpha-beta T cells about two months after transplant.

J is TRBJ2-5 and V is TRBV4-1, with a possible D match to TRBD1 (6 bases). The receptor was isolated from a girl aged 2 to 9 with congenital amegakaryocytic thrombocytopenia, due to receive a stem cell transplant. The source was PBMCs, collected before TCRalphabeta/CD19-depleted stem cell transplant. The CDR3 reads CASSLQDRQEETQYF. The CDR3 DNA reads TGCGCCAGCAGCCTCCAGGATCGACAGGAAGAGACCCAGTACTTC.